The 9 T cell receptor beta chains listed next were all sequenced from one sample in a study of blood T cell repertoires in COVID-19. The assay was immunoSEQ multiplex PCR, and TCRdb's table has in-frame clones only and misses some. The sample lists over 350,000 clones; roughly 85% were seen once. The sequenced sample was PBMCs or T cells enriched from blood (not recorded which). These receptor sequences come from a woman between 18 and 30 years old with acute COVID-19.

The count of this clone is one. The rearrangement uses TRBV15 and TRBJ2-4, with TRBD1 matching 9 bases. From germline, CDR1 is LNHNV and CDR2 YYDKDF (reference sequence). Trimming cost V 0 bases and J 8 bases; bases outside gene matches: 14. The CDR3 has 18 amino acids. The CDR3 protein is CATSRDYPLGQGRDIQYF. Written as DNA, the CDR3 is TGTGCCACCAGCAGAGATTACCCGCTGGGACAGGGTAGGGACATTCAGTACTTC.

The chain uses TRBV6-5 and TRBJ2-7; 10 bases map to TRBD2. The CDR3 is 16 residues long. From germline, CDR1 is MNHEY and CDR2 SVGAGI. J lost 1 base, V lost 2 bases, and 5 bases had no gene match. As DNA, the CDR3 is TGTGCCAGCAGTTACCCGAGGACTAGCGGTTCCTACGAGCAGTACTTC. This sequence encodes CASSYPRTSGSYEQYF.

This sequence joins TRBV15 and TRBJ2-3, with TRBD2 matching 7 bases. This CDR3 region has 14 residues. Trimming cost V 5 bases and J 7 bases; bases outside gene matches: 9. Germline CDR1 LNHNV, CDR2 YYDKDF (reference sequence). CDR3 protein: CATSLGRAGNTQYF. In nucleotides, the CDR3 is TGTGCCACCAGCCTTGGTAGAGCGGGAAATACGCAGTATTTT.

The genes are TRBV27 and TRBJ2-1; a possible D gene is TRBD1 (5 bases). Germline lookup yields CDR1 MNHEY and CDR2 SMNVEV (reference sequence). The CDR3 loop spans 14 amino acids. V shed 0 bases and J shed 5 bases, with 8 bases lying between them. The CDR3 DNA reads as TGTGCCAGCAGTTTATCGTTGGGGCACAATGAGCAGTTCTTC. It codes for CASSLSLGHNEQFF.

The J gene is TRBJ2-1, the V gene TRBV18, with TRBD1 matching 7 bases. The CDR3 runs to 17 residues. CDR1 and CDR2 from the germline V gene are KGHSH and LQKENI. The trim removed 1 base at V and 4 bases at J, leaving 10 bases unmatched. CDR3 region: CASSPLVWDSIYNEQFF. CDR3 sequence (DNA): TGTGCCAGCTCACCACTAGTCTGGGACAGTATTTACAATGAGCAGTTCTTC. The whole variable domain, filled in from reference TRBV18 and TRBJ2-1, reads NAGVMQNPRHLVRRRGQEARLRCSPMKGHSHVYWYRQLPEEGLKFMVYLQKENIIDESGMPKERFSAEFPKEGPSILRIQQVVRGDSAAYFCASSPLVWDSIYNEQFFGPGTRLTVL.

The chain carries TRBV11-2 and TRBJ1-1; D possibly corresponds to TRBD1 (5 bases). Germline CDR1 reads SGHAT; CDR2 reads FQNNGV. The CDR3 loop spans 14 amino acids. V was pared by 2 bases and J by 5 bases, with 12 bases between. The CDR3 protein is CASSLNFRGTEAFF. The DNA for the CDR3 is TGTGCCAGCAGCTTAAATTTCCGGGGGACTGAAGCTTTCTTT.

The chain uses TRBV19 and TRBJ1-2; D unresolved. In germline, CDR1 is LNHDA, CDR2 SQIVND (reference sequence). V was clipped by 0 bases and J by 5 bases, with 13 bases between them. CDR3 length equals 15 residues. CDR3 residues: CASSIETFGYYGYTF. In DNA, the CDR3 is TGTGCCAGTAGTATAGAGACTTTTGGGTATTATGGCTACACCTTC.

The gene calls are TRBV27 and TRBJ1-6, with TRBD1 matching over 8 bases. The CDR3 runs 14 residues. Germline lookup yields CDR1 MNHEY and CDR2 SMNVEV (reference sequence). After removal of 5 bases from V and 10 bases from J, the junction contained 7 bases not matched to a gene. The CDR3 coding sequence is TGTGCCAGCAGTGAACTCAGGGGGCTCTCACCCCTCCACTTT. Translation gives CASSELRGLSPLHF.

Points on this clone: Different DNA sequences within this sample yield the same CDR3. The rearrangement uses TRBV28 and TRBJ1-5, with D perhaps TRBD1 (5 bases). CDR3 length: 14 amino acids. V was trimmed by 6 bases and J by 4 bases, leaving 13 bases between them. Germline assignment: CDR1 MDHEN and CDR2 SYDVKM. For the CDR3, the DNA is TGTGCCAGCAGGCGTATGGGGGGAAATCAGCCCCAGCATTTT. It translates to CASRRMGGNQPQHF.